Reported below is one TCR beta chain. The data originate from a study of blood T cell repertoires in COVID-19. Across the study: Acute and convalescent COVID-19 samples came from the United States, Italy and Spain.

Profiled with immunoSEQ multiplex PCR; TCRdb holds only in-frame clones, not every one. The data show around 150,000 clones, roughly 85% seen once. Trimming cost V 4 bases and J 9 bases; bases outside gene matches: 9. The CDR3 covers 14 residues. Germline lookup yields CDR1 KGHSH and CDR2 LQKENI. The source material was peripheral blood. The chain is built from TRBV18 and TRBJ2-1, with 7 nucleotides matching TRBD1. This TCR came from a human donor with acute or convalescent COVID-19. The donor label of this sample is uncertain. CDR3 coding DNA: TGTGCCAGCTCACTCTCTACACAGGGGAGTGAGCAGTTCTTC. This encodes CASSLSTQGSEQFF.